The rows below give T cell receptor beta chains drawn from one sample of a study of OX40 agonist ivuxolimab in advanced cancers. Some clones are missing from TCRdb's copy, which holds only in-frame ones; the method was immunoSEQ multiplex PCR. This table holds 45,000 to 70,000 clones, roughly 90% found once. The source was CD4+ or CD8+ T cells sorted from blood, collected in a trial of the OX40 agonist ivuxolimab. The source is an adult with an advanced solid tumor such as melanoma, head and neck, liver or kidney cancer. Each CDR3 is given with its conserved first and last residue. The D gene is left open where the match is weak. Size is stated for part of the rows, as once, few or many counts, or as a class when the clone is expanded.

DNA: TGTGCCAGCAGTCGCCCTATGTTCACCGGGGAGCTGTTTTTT
CDR3: CASSRPMFTGELFF
J: TRBJ2-2
D: -
size: once
V: TRBV28

DNA: TGTGCCAGCAGCTTAGAGCGGGACCAGGGACTCGAGCAGTACTTC
CDR3: CASSLERDQGLEQYF
J: TRBJ2-7
D: -
size: few
V: TRBV11-2

DNA: TGTGCCAGCAGCTTAGCGAAATCGGAATGGAGCAATCAGCCCCAGCATTTT
CDR3: CASSLAKSEWSNQPQHF
J: TRBJ1-5
D: -
size: once
V: TRBV7-9

DNA: TGTGCCATCAGTGATCGGGCAGCCTACGACACCGGGGAGCTGTTTTTT
CDR3: CAISDRAAYDTGELFF
J: TRBJ2-2
D: -
size: -
V: TRBV10-3

DNA: TGCGCCAGCAGCTTATCTCCTAGCGGGAGCTTAGTGGATACGCAGTATTTT
CDR3: CASSLSPSGSLVDTQYF
J: TRBJ2-3
D: TRBD2
size: -
V: TRBV5-1

DNA: TGTGCCAGCAGCTTAGCGAGTAGGGAGTTCTCTCTGATGAACACTGAAGCTTTCTTT
CDR3: CASSLASREFSLMNTEAFF
J: TRBJ1-1
D: -
size: -
V: TRBV7-9

DNA: TGTGCCTGGACCCCTGGGAGGGCGAGAAGGCCTGAAGCTTTCTTT
CDR3: CAWTPGRARRPEAFF
J: TRBJ1-1
D: -
size: -
V: TRBV30

DNA: TGTGCCAGCAACCCGACGGGGGACACCCGGATAGACACGCAGTATTTT
CDR3: CASNPTGDTRIDTQYF
J: TRBJ2-3
D: -
size: -
V: TRBV11-1

DNA: TGTGCCAGCAGTTTAGGACAGGACAGAGCGAATGAAAAACTGTTTTTT
CDR3: CASSLGQDRANEKLFF
J: TRBJ1-4
D: TRBD1
size: -
V: TRBV28

DNA: TGCGCCACCAGGGAGATCTCCGCGACCTACGAGCAGTACTTC
CDR3: CATREISATYEQYF
J: TRBJ2-7
D: -
size: -
V: TRBV23-1

DNA: TGCAGCGTTGAAGATAGCGGGAGCCGAGATACGCAGTATTTT
CDR3: CSVEDSGSRDTQYF
J: TRBJ2-3
D: TRBD2
size: -
V: TRBV29-1

DNA: TGCAGCGTTAAACAAACACAAGGGGCCTACGAGCAGTACTTC
CDR3: CSVKQTQGAYEQYF
J: TRBJ2-7
D: -
size: -
V: TRBV29-1

DNA: TGTGCCAGCAGCTTACGGAGTGCAGGGTCCTCCTACGAGCAGTACTTC
CDR3: CASSLRSAGSSYEQYF
J: TRBJ2-7
D: -
size: -
V: TRBV11-2

DNA: TGTGCCAGCAGTTTCCGTCTTCAGCCCCGGTTCTTC
CDR3: CASSFRLQPRFF
J: TRBJ2-1
D: -
size: few
V: TRBV2

DNA: TGTGCCAGCAGTTACCAGACCCAGGGAAACTATGGCTACACCTTC
CDR3: CASSYQTQGNYGYTF
J: TRBJ1-2
D: -
size: once
V: TRBV6-6

DNA: TGTGCCTGGAGTCCCCGCCTCCGGGGACCCTACAATGAGCAGTTCTTC
CDR3: CAWSPRLRGPYNEQFF
J: TRBJ2-1
D: -
size: -
V: TRBV30

DNA: TGTGCCAGCAATCCCATTGATAACACCGGGGAGCTGTTTTTT
CDR3: CASNPIDNTGELFF
J: TRBJ2-2
D: -
size: -
V: TRBV6-1

DNA: TGCGCCAGCAGCTTCCAGCCGTCGTCCTACGAGCAGTACTTC
CDR3: CASSFQPSSYEQYF
J: TRBJ2-7
D: -
size: -
V: TRBV5-1

DNA: TGTGCCAGCAGCTTAGTGTTCGGAGGGGGTACCGGGGAGCTGTTTTTT
CDR3: CASSLVFGGGTGELFF
J: TRBJ2-2
D: -
size: -
V: TRBV11-2

DNA: TGTGCCAGCTCACCGGGATGGGTTTCCTATGGCTACACCTTC
CDR3: CASSPGWVSYGYTF
J: TRBJ1-2
D: -
size: -
V: TRBV18

DNA: TGTGCCTGGGCTGGGTGGGGTAGCAACGATACGCAGTATTTT
CDR3: CAWAGWGSNDTQYF
J: TRBJ2-3
D: -
size: -
V: TRBV30

DNA: TGTGCCAGCAGTTCGGGACAGCCCTACGAGCAGTACTTC
CDR3: CASSSGQPYEQYF
J: TRBJ2-7
D: TRBD1
size: -
V: TRBV6-5